Listed here are 29 T cell receptor beta chains from one sample, sequenced in a study of OX40 agonist ivuxolimab in advanced cancers. Clones were sequenced by immunoSEQ multiplex PCR, and TCRdb holds only the in-frame ones, with some missing. The repertoire includes tens of thousands of clones, roughly 87% of them detected once, and around 15% sits in the top ten. This material consisted of CD4+ or CD8+ T cells sorted from blood, taken in a trial of the OX40 agonist ivuxolimab. All receptors come from an adult with an advanced solid tumor such as melanoma, head and neck, liver or kidney cancer.

The chain combines TRBV10-3 with TRBJ2-1; D possibly uses TRBD1 or TRBD2 (5 bases each). V lost 0 bases to trimming and J lost 5 bases, with 17 bases between them. Germline CDR1 reads ENHRY; CDR2 reads SYGVKD. This CDR3 spans 17 amino acids. The CDR3 loop reads CAISESGRGARDNEQFF. CDR3 nucleotides: TGTGCCATCAGTGAGTCGGGCAGAGGGGCTCGGGACAATGAGCAGTTCTTC.

CDR3 sequence reads: CASSLFGVVLYGYTF. CDR3 sequence (DNA): TGTGCCAGCAGCTTATTTGGGGTAGTTCTCTATGGCTACACCTTC. V and J are TRBV7-9 and TRBJ1-2; D is unclear. V was clipped by 2 bases and J by 4 bases, with 14 bases between them. The CDR3 has 15 amino acids. Germline CDR1 and CDR2: SEHNR and FQNEAQ (reference sequence). The variable domain in full, with the rest retrieved from reference TRBV7-9 and TRBJ1-2, is DTGVSQNPRHKITKRGQNVTFRCDPISEHNRLYWYRQTLGQGPEFLTYFQNEAQLEKSRLLSDRFSAERPKGSFSTLEIQRTEQGDSAMYLCASSLFGVVLYGYTFGSGTRLTVV.

The rearrangement joins TRBV27 to TRBJ1-5, with no clear D. The CDR3 is 15 amino acids. The V gene's germline CDR1 is MNHEY and CDR2 SMNVEV (reference sequence). The V gene lost 2 bases and the J gene lost 0 bases, with 8 bases spanning the gap. The DNA for the CDR3 is TGTGCCAGCAGTTTAACACAGACTAGCAATCAGCCCCAGCATTTT. It is translated as CASSLTQTSNQPQHF.

The V gene is TRBV12-5, the J gene TRBJ2-2, with no clear D. The V gene's germline CDR1 is LGHNT and CDR2 FRNRAP. CDR3 length: 12 residues. Trimming left V 9 bases short and J 2 bases short, with 7 bases between. The CDR3 sequence is CASGENTGELFF. The CDR3 DNA follows: TGTGCTAGCGGCGAAAACACCGGGGAGCTGTTTTTT.

Concerning this clone: One end of the junction fails to match germline, which may point to a read error. The chain recombines TRBV6-1 with TRBJ1-1; no clear D gene. From germline, CDR1 is MNHNS and CDR2 SASEGT. The CDR3 runs 13 residues. CDR3 loop: CASTWTRNAEAFF. The CDR3 bases are TGTGCCAGCACCTGGACCAGGAACGCTGAAGCTTTCTTT.

The gene calls are TRBV7-2 and TRBJ2-5; D may be TRBD1 (6 bases). V was trimmed by 4 bases and J by 7 bases, leaving 16 bases between them. This CDR3 has 14 residues. Germline V gene sequence: CDR1 SGHTA, CDR2 FQGNSA. Written as DNA, the CDR3 is TGTGCCAGCAGCTCTACAGGGACCTTGTCGACCCAGTACTTC. This encodes CASSSTGTLSTQYF.

The rearrangement links TRBV4-2 to TRBJ2-7; D remains ambiguous. This CDR3 region has 13 residues. The germline V and J ends were trimmed by 5 bases and 8 bases, with 16 bases remaining between them. From germline, CDR1 is LGHNA and CDR2 YNFKEQ. The CDR3 region is CASSEMTPEKQYF. CDR3 sequence (DNA): TGTGCCAGCAGCGAAATGACCCCGGAAAAGCAGTACTTC.

The chain carries TRBV10-2 and TRBJ2-1; D possibly corresponds to TRBD1 (6 bases). From germline, CDR1 is WSHSY and CDR2 SAAADI. CDR3 length: 12 amino acids. With 6 bases removed from V and 8 bases from J, the gap between germline ends came to 11 bases. The CDR3: CASRPGAYEQFF. CDR3 sequence (DNA): TGCGCCAGCAGGCCAGGGGCCTATGAGCAGTTCTTC.

J is TRBJ1-5 and V is TRBV6-5; 7 nucleotides agree with TRBD1. Trimming took 5 bases from V and 2 from J; bases not matched to a gene: 6. The CDR3 consists of 15 residues. Germline loops: CDR1 MNHEY, CDR2 SVGAGI. CDR3 DNA: TGTGCCAGCAGTCAAGACAGGGTACGCAATCAGCCCCAGCATTTT. Protein: CASSQDRVRNQPQHF.

The chain joins TRBV6-5 to TRBJ2-2, with D possibly being TRBD2 (6 bases). V lost 4 bases and J 5 bases, leaving 8 bases between the germline ends. Germline V gene data show CDR1 as MNHEY and CDR2 as SVGAGI. The CDR3 consists of 13 residues. The CDR3 loop reads CASSFRETGELFF. CDR3 bases: TGTGCCAGCAGTTTTCGGGAGACCGGGGAGCTGTTTTTT.

The chain joins TRBV27 to TRBJ1-4, with a possible D match to TRBD1 (6 bases). V lost 4 bases to trimming and J lost 6 bases, with 15 bases between them. Germline V gene lookup returns CDR1 MNHEY and CDR2 SMNVEV (reference sequence). The CDR3 consists of 15 residues. As DNA, the CDR3 is TGTGCCAGCAGTTATCAGGGGTGGAGAGATGAAAAACTGTTTTTT. Its translation: CASSYQGWRDEKLFF.

J is TRBJ2-3 and V is TRBV5-3; the D is unclear. TRBV5-3 is given ORF status, its function remaining uncertain. The CDR3 is 11 amino acids. Trimming stripped 4 bases from V and 7 bases from J, with 7 bases between. The CDR3 is CARSPLYTQYF. The CDR3 DNA reads TGTGCCAGAAGCCCCCTATATACGCAGTATTTT.

The chain links TRBV5-1 to TRBJ1-6; 9 bases map to TRBD1. Germline V CDR1 and CDR2: SGHRS, YFSETQ. V shed 4 bases and J 11 bases; nucleotides not matched to a gene: 7. The CDR3 spans 14 residues. The CDR3 protein is CASSVRDRDAPLHF. The CDR3 coding sequence is TGCGCCAGCAGCGTCCGGGACAGGGACGCACCCCTCCACTTT.

CDR3 in amino acids: CASSLSGQSYNEQFF. The CDR3 coding sequence is TGTGCCAGCAGCTTGTCGGGACAGTCCTACAATGAGCAGTTCTTC. The chain has TRBV7-2 and TRBJ2-1; TRBD1 matches at 7 bases. The CDR3 has 15 amino acids. Trimming cost V 3 bases and J 1 base; bases outside gene matches: 3. From germline, CDR1 is SGHTA and CDR2 FQGNSA.

The chain combines TRBV27 with TRBJ1-1; 9 bases are shared with TRBD1. The CDR3 is 17 amino acids. V was pared by 1 base and J by 5 bases, with 11 bases of the junction left unmatched. Per germline, CDR1 MNHEY and CDR2 SMNVEV (reference sequence). CDR3 protein: CASSLWGQGLVSTEAFF. CDR3 DNA: TGTGCCAGCAGTTTATGGGGACAGGGACTAGTTTCGACTGAAGCTTTCTTT.

Concerning this clone itself: A junction end diverges from the germline sequence, so it may reflect a read error. The chain combines TRBV11-1 with TRBJ2-1, with D tentatively TRBD1 or TRBD2 (5 bases each). The CDR3 loop spans 11 amino acids. The V gene's germline CDR1 is SGHAT and CDR2 FQDESV (reference sequence). The CDR3 nucleotides are TGTGCCAGCAGCCGGGGACGGCATATTGTCTTC. Its translation is CASSRGRHIVF.

This clone was seen a single time. The chain couples TRBV5-5 to TRBJ2-2; the D is unclear. The V gene's germline CDR1 is SGHKS and CDR2 YYEKEE (reference sequence). The CDR3 totals 13 residues. V lost 4 bases, J lost 3 bases, and 7 bases lay in between. CDR3 DNA: TGTGCCAGCAGCCCGGCGTACACCGGGGAGCTGTTTTTT. Encoded protein: CASSPAYTGELFF.

The genes are TRBV5-8 and TRBJ1-5, with D perhaps matching TRBD1 (6 bases). Trimming stripped 6 bases from V and 4 bases from J, with 14 bases between. Germline CDR1 reads SGHTS; CDR2 reads YDEGEE. CDR3 size: 14 residues. The CDR3 sequence: CASTRYRGNQPQHF. For the CDR3, the DNA is TGTGCCAGCACCCGGTATAGGGGGAATCAGCCCCAGCATTTT.

The rearrangement links TRBV18 to TRBJ2-2; possibly TRBD2 for D (5 bases). This CDR3 contains 14 residues. Germline CDR1 is KGHSH and CDR2 is LQKENI. The germline V and J ends were trimmed by 3 bases and 5 bases, with 10 bases remaining between them. The CDR3 region is CASSPRTETGELFF. In nucleotides, the CDR3 is TGTGCCAGCTCACCCAGGACTGAAACCGGGGAGCTGTTTTTT.

The V call is TRBV21-1, the J call TRBJ2-5; TRBD2 was called by the table and not checked on the DNA. TRBV21-1 is designated a pseudogene. The CDR3 extends over 12 amino acids. CDR3 nucleotides: TGTGCCAGCAGCAAAGTGCGAGAGACCCAGTACTTC. It codes for CASSKVRETQYF.

This clone was observed a few times. The chain couples TRBV5-1 to TRBJ2-3, with D uncertain. The CDR3 is 12 amino acids. Germline V CDR1 and CDR2: SGHRS, YFSETQ. Trimming took off 2 bases at V and 6 bases at J, with 7 bases between the two ends. CDR3 sequence (DNA): TGCGCCAGCAGCTTCCGACCGGATACGCAGTATTTT. Its protein product is CASSFRPDTQYF. Filled out from reference TRBV5-1 and TRBJ2-3, the complete variable domain reads KAGVTQTPRYLIKTRGQQVTLSCSPISGHRSVSWYQQTPGQGLQFLFEYFSETQRNKGNFPGRFSGRQFSNSRSEMNVSTLELGDSALYLCASSFRPDTQYFGPGTRLTVL.

This sequence joins TRBV29-1 and TRBJ2-3, with D possibly TRBD2 on 6 matching bases. Trimming shortened V by 5 bases and J by 2 bases, and 14 bases separated the two germline ends. This CDR3 has 14 residues. Per the germline V gene, CDR1 is SQVTM and CDR2 is ANQGSEA. The CDR3 loop reads CSVRPASVTDTQYF. In DNA form, the CDR3 reads TGCAGCGTTCGCCCGGCTAGCGTCACAGATACGCAGTATTTT.

CDR3 nucleotide sequence: TGTGCCAGCAGTCAGGGACTGGGCTATAATTCACCCCTCCACTTT. Its translation: CASSQGLGYNSPLHF. The chain uses TRBV6-5 and TRBJ1-6, with a tentative D call TRBD1 (5 bases). CDR1 is MNHEY and CDR2 is SVGAGI in the germline V gene. Between the trimmed V and J ends, which lost 5 bases and 3 bases, there was a span of 11 bases. CDR3 length: 15 amino acids.

The chain couples TRBV28 to TRBJ2-7; the D call may be TRBD1 or TRBD2 (5 bases each). Germline CDR1 and CDR2: MDHEN and SYDVKM. V was shortened by 5 bases and J by 2 bases, with 19 bases between the two germline ends. The CDR3 consists of 16 residues. The CDR3 reads CASSPADTPGTYEQYF. The CDR3, as DNA: TGTGCCAGCAGTCCAGCGGACACCCCAGGCACCTACGAGCAGTACTTC.

The J gene is TRBJ2-6, the V gene TRBV5-4, with TRBD1 as a possible D gene (5 bases). The V and J ends lost 2 bases and 15 bases respectively, with 15 bases between them. Germline V gene lookup returns CDR1 SGHNT and CDR2 YYREEE (reference sequence). CDR3 length equals 13 residues. This CDR3 is CASSFSMGQGLTF. The CDR3 DNA sequence: TGTGCCAGCAGCTTTTCTATGGGGCAGGGCCTGACTTTC.

This chain joins TRBV9 and TRBJ2-5; D gene ambiguous. The CDR3 runs 14 residues. CDR1 is SGDLS, CDR2 YYNGEE, per germline. V was clipped by 0 bases and J by 5 bases, with 11 bases between them. CDR3 protein: CASSVATGWETQYF. The DNA of the CDR3 is TGTGCCAGCAGCGTAGCTACGGGTTGGGAGACCCAGTACTTC.

The CDR3, as DNA: TGTGCCAGCTCACCAGGACTTAATCAGCCCCAGCATTTT. It is translated as CASSPGLNQPQHF. The chain has TRBV18 and TRBJ1-5; D uncertain. Germline-derived CDR1 and CDR2 are KGHSH and LQKENI. V was trimmed by 2 bases and J by 4 bases, leaving 6 bases between them. The CDR3 is 13 residues long.

This chain connects TRBV6-7 to TRBJ2-6; D not resolved. TRBV6-7 is reported as an ORF; its role is uncertain. The CDR3 has 15 amino acids. Trimming left V 2 bases short and J 0 bases short, with 5 bases between. The CDR3 DNA sequence: TGTGCCAGCAGTTACCGATGCTCTGGGGCCAACGTCCTGACTTTC. Its protein is CASSYRCSGANVLTF.

This clone has more than one count but fewer than ten. The chain has TRBV4-1 and TRBJ1-2; 12 bases are a match to TRBD1. With V trimmed by 4 bases and J by 2 bases, 2 bases remained unmatched. Germline CDR1 MGHRA, CDR2 YSYEKL. The CDR3 runs to 15 residues. The CDR3 bases are TGCGCCAGCAGCCCGGGACAGGGGGCCAACTATGGCTACACCTTC. Translating gives CASSPGQGANYGYTF.